One and the same sample provided the 5 T cell receptor beta chains below, sequenced in a study of identical twins. TCRdb analysed the 5' RACE reads with MiXCR anew, one entry per CDR3 protein. This sample has around 680,000 distinct CDR3 sequences, with about 9.4% found just once. The sample also formed part of further work on yellow fever vaccine responses in identical twins.

The specimen was PBMCs. The receptors derive from a woman between 18 and 29 years old in good health.

This clonotype has more than one count but fewer than ten. The V and J genes are TRBV27 and TRBJ2-5; TRBD1 agrees at 10 bases. The junction had 7 bases not matched to a gene; V was cut back by 5 bases and J by 4 bases. The CDR3 loop spans 15 amino acids. Germline loops: CDR1 MNHEY, CDR2 SMNVEV (reference sequence). The CDR3 sequence is CASSTKDRGLETQYF. The DNA of the CDR3 is TGTGCCAGCAGTACAAAGGACAGGGGGTTAGAGACCCAGTACTTC.

There are many counts of this clonotype. The chain links TRBV12-3 or TRBV12-4 to TRBJ2-1; a possible D gene is TRBD2 (6 bases). The CDR3 covers 11 residues. V was trimmed by 2 bases and J by 12 bases, leaving 8 bases between them. The CDR3 bases are TGTGCCAGCAGTTTACAGGGAGGGCAGTTCTTC. This encodes CASSLQGGQFF.

The sample holds a few counts of this clonotype. The V call is TRBV28, the J call TRBJ2-2; the D gene could be TRBD1 or TRBD2 (6 bases each). Germline-derived CDR1 and CDR2 are MDHEN and SYDVKM. This CDR3 has 17 residues. CDR3 residues: CITKAGEGRGNTGELFF. CDR3 bases: TGTATCACGAAAGCGGGCGAAGGCAGGGGAAACACCGGGGAGCTGTTTTTT.

This clonotype was recorded at least ten times. The rearrangement links TRBV28 to TRBJ1-1; D ambiguous. CDR3 length equals 12 residues. CDR1 MDHEN and CDR2 SYDVKM come from the germline V gene. Trimming took off 6 bases at V and 1 base at J, with 6 bases between the two ends. The CDR3 loop is CASRLSNTEAFF. CDR3 nucleotide sequence: TGTGCCAGCAGACTCTCGAACACTGAAGCTTTCTTT.

This clonotype showed up just a few times. The rearrangement joins TRBV5-1 to TRBJ2-6; D may be TRBD1 (6 bases). V was cut by 1 base and J by 3 bases, with 23 bases left in between. The germline V gene has CDR1 SGHRS and CDR2 YFSETQ. There are 20 residues in the CDR3. The CDR3 coding sequence is TGCGCCAGCAGCTTGCTCCGTCCGGGACAAGGGTTAGGTGGGGCCAACGTCCTGACTTTC. Protein product: CASSLLRPGQGLGGANVLTF.